The 10 T cell receptor beta chains given below trace back to one sample, sequenced in a study of PD-L1 blockade in urothelial cancer. The method was immunoSEQ multiplex PCR; TCRdb's version includes in-frame clones alone and lacks a portion of them. The data show roughly 130,000 clones, approximately 84% seen once. Time point given: pretreatment peripheral blood. The specimen comprised PBMCs, sampled around atezolizumab (anti-PD-L1) treatment. Receptors were obtained from a man in his forties or fifties with urothelial cancer.

This chain links TRBV10-3 with TRBJ1-2, with TRBD1 matching 9 bases. The germline V gene encodes CDR1 ENHRY and CDR2 SYGVKD. This CDR3 contains 12 residues. The junction had 3 bases not matched to a gene; V was cut back by 6 bases and J by 7 bases. CDR3 sequence reads: CAISGQGLGYTF. CDR3 DNA sequence: TGTGCCATCAGCGGACAGGGGCTTGGCTACACCTTC.

The sample holds a few counts of this clone. The genes are TRBV30 and TRBJ1-5; 7 bases match TRBD1. Germline V gives CDR1 GTSNPN, CDR2 SVGIG (reference sequence). The CDR3 is made up of 14 amino acids. The V gene end was trimmed by 5 bases and the J gene end by 2 bases; junction bases not matched to a gene: 6. CDR3 in DNA: TGTGCCTGGGGGTTTGGACAGGGCAATCAGCCCCAGCATTTT. This encodes CAWGFGQGNQPQHF.

The rearrangement joins TRBV28 to TRBJ2-7; 7 bases are a match to TRBD2. The germline V gene has CDR1 MDHEN and CDR2 SYDVKM. The CDR3 extends over 12 amino acids. Unmatched junction bases numbered 7, after V lost 10 bases and J lost 4 bases. In nucleotides, the CDR3 is TGTGCCACTGGCGGGAGCCATTACGAGCAGTACTTC. It codes for CATGGSHYEQYF.

In its sample, this clone was seen a few times. J is TRBJ2-7 and V is TRBV21-1; the table's D call, TRBD2, has no DNA check behind it. TRBV21-1 is marked as a pseudogene. The CDR3 is 13 amino acids. Here the CDR3 DNA reads TGTGCCAGCAGGAAAAGGTGCGGCTACGAGCAGTACTTC. Translation: CASRKRCGYEQYF.

The chain employs TRBV18 and TRBJ2-7, with D tentatively TRBD1 (6 bases). CDR3 length: 12 amino acids. The germline V gene encodes CDR1 KGHSH and CDR2 LQKENI. The ends were cut back, 4 bases at V and 3 bases at J, with 7 bases in the middle. The CDR3, as DNA: TGTGCCAGCTCACGGACAGACTACGAGCAGTACTTC. It yields the protein CASSRTDYEQYF.

This rearrangement joins TRBV29-1 to TRBJ2-5; D is possibly TRBD2 (5 bases). The CDR3 is 19 residues long. V lost 5 bases to trimming and J lost 2 bases, with 30 bases between them. Germline loops: CDR1 SQVTM, CDR2 ANQGSEA. In DNA form, the CDR3 reads TGCAGCGTTACCTCGGACTTTCTTGACTATGCCCAGTTTCAAGAGACCCAGTACTTC. Amino acid sequence: CSVTSDFLDYAQFQETQYF. The entire variable domain, with the rest obtained from reference TRBV29-1 and TRBJ2-5, is as follows: SAVISQKPSRDICQRGTSLTIQCQVDSQVTMMFWYRQQPGQSLTLIATANQGSEATYESGFVIDKFPISRPNLTFSTLTVSNMSPEDSSIYLCSVTSDFLDYAQFQETQYFGPGTRLLVL.

The chain couples TRBV4-2 to TRBJ2-7; 8 nucleotides align to TRBD2. The junction had 3 bases not matched to a gene; V was cut back by 5 bases and J by 0 bases. The CDR3 runs to 14 residues. Germline CDR1 reads LGHNA; CDR2 reads YNFKEQ. The CDR3 sequence is CASSYSGNSYEQYF. The CDR3 DNA follows: TGTGCCAGCAGCTATAGCGGGAACTCCTACGAGCAGTACTTC.

The V and J genes are TRBV7-3 and TRBJ1-2, with 10 bases identical to TRBD1. The CDR3 is 17 residues long. Trimming took 5 bases from V and 0 from J; bases not matched to a gene: 9. The germline CDR1 and CDR2 sequences are SGHTA and FQGTGA. This CDR3 is CASSPGTGALANYGYTF. The DNA of the CDR3 is TGTGCCAGCAGCCCCGGGACAGGGGCCCTAGCTAACTATGGCTACACCTTC.

This chain joins TRBV5-1 and TRBJ1-1; D possibly corresponds to TRBD1 (6 bases). Germline V gene data show CDR1 as SGHRS and CDR2 as YFSETQ. This CDR3 is 17 amino acids long. Trimming cost V 2 bases and J 4 bases, with 21 bases left between them. The CDR3 protein is CASSFTGGPSRVTEAFF. CDR3 coding DNA: TGCGCCAGCAGCTTCACGGGGGGCCCCTCGAGGGTCACTGAAGCTTTCTTT.

This clone was observed a single time. This rearrangement joins TRBV3-1 (or the pseudogene TRBV3-2) to TRBJ2-7; D is unresolved. Trimming cost V 4 bases and J 11 bases, with 6 bases left between them. CDR1 and CDR2 (germline): LGHDT, YNNKEL (reference sequence). The CDR3 extends over 9 amino acids. The CDR3 sequence is CASSLYKYF. CDR3 in DNA: TGTGCCAGCAGCCTTTATAAGTACTTC.